The 26 T cell receptor beta chains reported below all come from one sample, sequenced in a study of breast tumors, draining lymph nodes, adjacent tissues. The lymph nodes were axillary draining lymph nodes from breast cancer patients. TCRdb redid the calling of the multiplex PCR reads with MiXCR, one entry per CDR3 protein. The repertoire holds some 230,000 distinct CDR3 sequences, under 40% seen once, with 3% to 4% in the top ten. Sequenced material: axillary lymph node tissue. The receptors derive from a female donor with breast cancer. Some clones in this sample may be carry-over from other donors' samples.

The chain has TRBV6-6 and TRBJ1-5, with D tentatively TRBD1 (5 bases). The CDR3 runs 17 residues. Germline V gives CDR1 MNHNY, CDR2 SVGAGI (reference sequence). V was cut by 6 bases and J by 0 bases, with 18 bases left in between. The DNA for the CDR3 is TGTGCCAGCAGATCCCGACGGGGGGGATATAGCAATCAGCCCCAGCATTTT. Its translation: CASRSRRGGYSNQPQHF.

This clonotype appeared a few times. CDR3 region: CASSIASRGTEAFF. CDR3 coding DNA: TGTGCCAGTAGTATTGCGTCTCGAGGCACTGAAGCTTTCTTT. The rearrangement links TRBV19 to TRBJ1-1; no clear D gene. Germline loops: CDR1 LNHDA, CDR2 SQIVND (reference sequence). V was clipped by 3 bases and J by 4 bases, with 12 bases between them. This CDR3 has 14 amino acids.

The chain is built from TRBV15 and TRBJ2-5; TRBD2 is a possible D gene (6 bases). V lost 0 bases and J lost 1, with 12 bases in between. Germline loops: CDR1 LNHNV, CDR2 YYDKDF (reference sequence). The CDR3 contains 16 residues. CDR3 in DNA: TGTGCCACCAGCAGAGATCTTAGCGGACTCCAAGAGACCCAGTACTTC. As protein: CATSRDLSGLQETQYF.

This chain links TRBV15 with TRBJ2-1; 8 positions match TRBD2. Losses at the gene ends were 0 bases for V and 5 bases for J; bases not matched to a gene: 9. Germline CDR1 and CDR2: LNHNV and YYDKDF (reference sequence). This CDR3 comprises 17 residues. CDR3 loop: CATSRDGVRAGDNEQFF. The CDR3 DNA reads as TGTGCCACCAGCAGAGATGGTGTTCGAGCGGGGGACAATGAGCAGTTCTTC.

The chain recombines TRBV19 with TRBJ1-6; D gene ambiguous. Trimming removed 5 bases from V and 6 bases from J, with 14 bases in between. The V gene's germline CDR1 is LNHDA and CDR2 SQIVND (reference sequence). This CDR3 is built from 15 residues. CDR3 region: CASSAMGGSNSPLHF. The CDR3 region has the DNA TGTGCCAGTAGTGCTATGGGCGGAAGTAATTCACCCCTCCACTTT.

At least ten counts were recorded for this clonotype. V usage is TRBV7-2 and J usage is TRBJ2-7; tentative D call: TRBD1 (6 bases). V was shortened by 1 base and J by 0 bases, with 10 bases between the two germline ends. The CDR3 has 15 residues. CDR1 is SGHTA and CDR2 is FQGNSA in the germline V gene. The CDR3, as DNA: TGTGCCAGCAGCTTAGGAGGGGGTAGCTCCTACGAGCAGTACTTC. As protein: CASSLGGGSSYEQYF.

The rearrangement joins TRBV29-1 to TRBJ2-3, with 13 nucleotides matching TRBD2. Germline assignment: CDR1 SQVTM and CDR2 ANQGSEA. Trimming cost V 7 bases and J 5 bases; bases outside gene matches: 3. The CDR3 has 13 amino acids. CDR3 nucleotides: TGCAGCGCCAGGACTAGCGGGGGAGATACGCAGTATTTT. It encodes CSARTSGGDTQYF.

In its sample, this clonotype was seen many times. The rearrangement joins TRBV29-1 to TRBJ1-6; no clear D gene. Germline assignment: CDR1 SQVTM and CDR2 ANQGSEA. The V end was cut by 5 bases, the J end by 6 bases, with 11 bases between. The CDR3 has 13 amino acids. The CDR3 reads CSVQDGSNSPLHF. CDR3 bases: TGCAGCGTTCAGGACGGTTCTAATTCACCCCTCCACTTT.

J is TRBJ1-1 and V is TRBV7-3; maybe TRBD1 (6 bases). Germline CDR1 is SGHTA and CDR2 is FQGTGA. V lost 2 bases, J lost 2 bases, and 9 bases lay in between. The CDR3 sequence is 14 residues long. This CDR3 reads CASSLAGTNTEAFF. The CDR3 DNA reads as TGTGCCAGCAGCTTAGCTGGGACAAACACTGAAGCTTTCTTT.

The chain couples TRBV2 to TRBJ2-2; 13 bases align to TRBD2. Losses at the gene ends were 6 bases for V and 4 bases for J; bases not matched to a gene: 2. Germline CDR1 and CDR2: SNHLY and FYNNEI. The CDR3 consists of 15 residues. DNA of the CDR3: TGTGCCAGCAGGGGGACTAGCGGGATCACCGGGGAGCTGTTTTTT. It encodes CASRGTSGITGELFF.

A note on this clonotype: The junction and the germline gene differ at one end; a read error may be behind it. This chain links TRBV18 with TRBJ2-1, with D tentatively TRBD1 (6 bases). CDR1 is KGHSH and CDR2 is LQKENI in the germline V gene. The CDR3 is made up of 13 amino acids. The CDR3 here is CAGSPDRYNEQFF. The DNA for the CDR3 is TGTGCCGGCTCACCGGACAGATACAATGAGCAGTTCTTC.

The J gene is TRBJ1-5, the V gene TRBV20-1; weak D call: TRBD1 (5 bases). CDR3 length equals 12 residues. Germline-derived CDR1 and CDR2 are DFQATT and SNEGSKA (reference sequence). The CDR3 DNA reads as TGCAGCGGGGGTGGGGTAGGTCAGCCCCAGCATTTT. Translation gives CSGGGVGQPQHF.

This clonotype was observed many times. The chain links TRBV5-1 to TRBJ2-3; 15 bases are shared with TRBD2. Germline loops: CDR1 SGHRS, CDR2 YFSETQ. V shed 3 bases and J 2 bases; nucleotides not matched to a gene: 4. This CDR3 is 17 amino acids long. This chain's CDR3 is CASSSGLAGGNTDTQYF. DNA for the CDR3: TGCGCCAGCAGCTCGGGACTAGCGGGGGGAAACACAGATACGCAGTATTTT.

This clonotype was counted a single time. With a much larger clone just one base away, this may be a read error. The J gene is TRBJ2-1, the V gene TRBV7-7; 8 bases map to TRBD2. From germline, CDR1 is SSHAT and CDR2 FNYEAQ (reference sequence). The CDR3 runs to 17 residues. This CDR3 reads CTGSLDPSGSSYNEQFF. The CDR3, as DNA: TGTACTGGCAGCTTAGACCCCAGCGGGAGTTCCTACAATGAGCAGTTCTTC.

The rearrangement joins TRBV20-1 to TRBJ2-5; the match to TRBD2 covers 11 bases. The CDR3 consists of 13 residues. Germline CDR1 DFQATT, CDR2 SNEGSKA (reference sequence). Unmatched junction bases numbered 9, after V lost 5 bases and J lost 10 bases. CDR3 amino acids: CSASETSGTVQYF. Here the CDR3 DNA reads TGCAGTGCTTCCGAGACTAGCGGGACGGTCCAGTACTTC.

This clonotype showed up many times. The V and J genes are TRBV11-2 and TRBJ2-7, with unresolved D. The length of the CDR3 is 11 residues. Germline assignment: CDR1 SGHAT and CDR2 FQNNGV. Trimming cost V 5 bases and J 6 bases, with 8 bases left between them. CDR3 residues: CASSPKSEQYF. The CDR3 nucleotides are TGTGCCAGCAGCCCTAAGTCCGAGCAGTACTTC.

The chain joins TRBV29-1 to TRBJ2-7, with 8 positions matching TRBD1. Per germline, CDR1 SQVTM and CDR2 ANQGSEA. CDR3 length equals 14 residues. The V and J ends lost 4 bases and 5 bases, in that order; junction bases with no gene match: 10. CDR3 sequence reads: CSVAPTGAAHEQYF. The CDR3 coding sequence is TGCAGCGTTGCACCGACAGGGGCCGCGCACGAGCAGTACTTC.

This chain links TRBV2 with TRBJ1-6; TRBD1 is a possible D gene (5 bases). This CDR3 has 14 amino acids. The V and J ends lost 7 bases and 6 bases respectively, with 13 bases between them. CDR1 SNHLY and CDR2 FYNNEI come from the germline V gene. The CDR3 region is CASKGDSFNSPLHF. The CDR3 nucleotides read TGTGCCAGCAAGGGCGACAGCTTTAATTCACCCCTCCACTTT.

V and J are TRBV6-2 or TRBV6-3 and TRBJ2-1, with D maybe TRBD2 (5 bases). Trimming shortened V by 5 bases and J by 10 bases, and 15 bases separated the two germline ends. Germline V gene data show CDR1 as MNHEY and CDR2 as SVGEGT. The CDR3 loop spans 13 amino acids. The CDR3 nucleotides read TGTGCCAGCAGTCCCCTAGGTCGCGGGGAGCAGTTCTTC. Its translation: CASSPLGRGEQFF.

The rearrangement links TRBV19 to TRBJ1-5, with TRBD1 matching 7 bases. The CDR3 runs 15 residues. With 7 bases clipped from V and 2 bases from J, the junction kept 8 bases outside the gene matches. Germline CDR1 reads LNHDA; CDR2 reads SQIVND (reference sequence). CDR3 DNA sequence: TGTGCCAGTACCCCACGACAGGGTGGCAATCAGCCCCAGCATTTT. It is translated as CASTPRQGGNQPQHF.

This clonotype has only a few counts. The chain uses TRBV28 and TRBJ2-3; the D gene is possibly TRBD1 (5 bases). Germline-derived CDR1 and CDR2 are MDHEN and SYDVKM. This CDR3 is built from 16 residues. The germline V and J ends were trimmed by 8 bases and 3 bases, with 21 bases remaining between them. The CDR3: CASSLPGIAKTDTQYF. CDR3 in DNA: TGTGCCAGCTCCCTCCCAGGGATCGCGAAAACAGATACGCAGTATTTT. Full variable domain (rest looked up from reference TRBV28 and TRBJ2-3): DVKVTQSSRYLVKRTGEKVFLECVQDMDHENMFWYRQDPGLGLRLIYFSYDVKMKEKGDIPEGYSVSREKKERFSLILESASTNQTSMYLCASSLPGIAKTDTQYFGPGTRLTVL.

The V call is TRBV11-2, the J call TRBJ2-3, with 10 bases matching TRBD1. The V and J ends lost 4 bases and 5 bases, in that order; junction bases with no gene match: 9. Looked up from germline, CDR1 is SGHAT and CDR2 is FQNNGV. The CDR3 has 16 residues. The DNA for the CDR3 is TGTGCCAGCAGCTACTCGGGACAGGGGTATAGAGATACGCAGTATTTT. Protein product: CASSYSGQGYRDTQYF.

Remarks on this clonotype: One end of the junction fails to match germline, which may point to a read error. The rearrangement uses TRBV19 and TRBJ2-6, with D perhaps matching TRBD1 (6 bases). This CDR3 contains 16 residues. Germline V CDR1 and CDR2: LNHDA, SQIVND (reference sequence). The CDR3 DNA sequence: TGTGCCAGTAAAACAGGGTTCGACTCTGGGGCCAACGTCCTGGCTTTC. It encodes CASKTGFDSGANVLAF. Filled out from reference TRBV19 and TRBJ2-6, the complete variable domain reads DGGITQSPKYLFRKEGQNVTLSCEQNLNHDAMYWYRQDPGQGLRLIYYSQIVNDFQKGDIAEGYSVSREKKESFPLTVTSAQKNPTAFYLCASKTGFDSGANVLAFGAGSRLTVL.

This clonotype has ten or more counts. The chain is built from TRBV29-1 and TRBJ2-3; the match to TRBD2 covers 12 bases. Germline CDR1 reads SQVTM; CDR2 reads ANQGSEA. V gave up 8 bases and J gave up 2 bases; unmatched junction bases: 8. The CDR3 has 15 residues. CDR3 nucleotides: TGCAGCACTAAGAGACTAGCGGGGGTCACAGATACGCAGTATTTT. It translates to CSTKRLAGVTDTQYF.

Details on this clonotype: A junction boundary mismatches the germline segment, possibly from a read error. This chain uses TRBV5-1 with TRBJ2-5; a possible D gene is TRBD2 (5 bases). In germline, CDR1 is SGHRS, CDR2 YFSETQ. The CDR3 consists of 14 residues. The CDR3 nucleotides read TGCGCCAGCAGCTCCGGACTGCCCCAAGACACCCAGTACTTC. Translation: CASSSGLPQDTQYF.

This clonotype was found many times. This chain joins TRBV20-1 and TRBJ2-7, with 10 nucleotides matching TRBD2. This CDR3 is built from 14 residues. Trimming removed 4 bases from V and 1 base from J; junction bases left unmatched: 4. CDR1 is DFQATT, CDR2 SNEGSKA, per germline (reference sequence). The CDR3 region is CSATTSGVSYEQYF. CDR3 nucleotides: TGCAGTGCTACTACTAGCGGGGTATCCTACGAGCAGTACTTC.